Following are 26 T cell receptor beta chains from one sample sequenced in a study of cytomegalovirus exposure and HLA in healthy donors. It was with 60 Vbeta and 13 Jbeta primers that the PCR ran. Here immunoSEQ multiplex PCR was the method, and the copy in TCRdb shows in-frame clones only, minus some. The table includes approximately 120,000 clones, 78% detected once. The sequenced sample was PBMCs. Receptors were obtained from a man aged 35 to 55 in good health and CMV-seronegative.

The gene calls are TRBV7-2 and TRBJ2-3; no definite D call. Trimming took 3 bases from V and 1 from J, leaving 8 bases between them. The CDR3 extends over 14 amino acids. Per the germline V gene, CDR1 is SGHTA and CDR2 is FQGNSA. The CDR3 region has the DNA TGTGCCAGCAGCTTGCTGCGGCGCACAGATACGCAGTATTTT. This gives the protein CASSLLRRTDTQYF.

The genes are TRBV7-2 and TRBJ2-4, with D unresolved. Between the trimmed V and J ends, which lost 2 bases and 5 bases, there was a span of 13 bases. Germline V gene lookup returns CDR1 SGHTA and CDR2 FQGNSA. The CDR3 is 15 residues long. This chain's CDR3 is CASSLQPQYQNIQYF. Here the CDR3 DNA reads TGTGCCAGCAGCTTACAACCACAGTACCAAAACATTCAGTACTTC.

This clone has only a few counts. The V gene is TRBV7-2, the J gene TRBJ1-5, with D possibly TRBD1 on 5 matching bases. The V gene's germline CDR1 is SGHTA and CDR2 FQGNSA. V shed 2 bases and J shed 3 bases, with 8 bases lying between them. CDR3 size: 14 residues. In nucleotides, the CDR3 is TGTGCCAGCAGCTTATCGGACACCAATCAGCCCCAGCATTTT. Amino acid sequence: CASSLSDTNQPQHF.

CDR3 sequence reads: CASSLGAGNQPQHF. As DNA, the CDR3 is TGTGCCAGCAGCTTAGGGGCAGGGAATCAGCCCCAGCATTTT. This sequence joins TRBV7-6 and TRBJ1-5, with D tentatively TRBD1 (5 bases). Germline values: CDR1 SGHVS, CDR2 FNYEAQ. The CDR3 is 14 amino acids. Trimming removed 1 base at V and 4 bases at J, with 8 bases between.

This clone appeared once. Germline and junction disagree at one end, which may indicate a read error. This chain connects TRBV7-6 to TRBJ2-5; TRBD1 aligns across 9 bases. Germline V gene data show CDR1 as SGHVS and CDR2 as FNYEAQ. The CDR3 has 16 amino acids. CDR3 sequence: CASSSQVRQGGETQYF. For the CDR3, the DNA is TGTGCCAGTAGCTCCCAGGTTCGACAGGGGGGAGAGACCCAGTACTTC.

CDR3 sequence (DNA): TGTGCCAGCTTACTTGGGCCTAATTCACCCCTCCACTTT. Its protein product is CASLLGPNSPLHF. This rearrangement joins TRBV6-6 to TRBJ1-6; D gene ambiguous. There are 13 residues in the CDR3. The germline V gene has CDR1 MNHNY and CDR2 SVGAGI (reference sequence). With 8 bases removed from V and 6 bases from J, the gap between germline ends came to 11 bases.

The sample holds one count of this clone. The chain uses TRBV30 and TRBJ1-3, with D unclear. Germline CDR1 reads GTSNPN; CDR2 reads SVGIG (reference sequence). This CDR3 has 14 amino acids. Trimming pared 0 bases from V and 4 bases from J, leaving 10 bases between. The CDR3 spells CAWSVTVHGNTIYF. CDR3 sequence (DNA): TGTGCCTGGAGTGTTACAGTCCACGGAAACACCATATATTTT.

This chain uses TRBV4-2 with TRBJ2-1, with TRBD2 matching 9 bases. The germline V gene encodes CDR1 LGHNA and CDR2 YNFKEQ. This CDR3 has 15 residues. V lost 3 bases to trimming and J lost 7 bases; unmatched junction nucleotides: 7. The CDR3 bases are TGTGCCAGCAGCCACGCGGCGGGGGGGCTTAATGAGCAGTTCTTC. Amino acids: CASSHAAGGLNEQFF.

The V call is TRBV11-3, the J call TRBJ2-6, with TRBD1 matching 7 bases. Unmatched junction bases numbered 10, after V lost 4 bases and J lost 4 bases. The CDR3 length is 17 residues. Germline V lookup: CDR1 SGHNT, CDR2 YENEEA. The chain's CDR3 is CASSSGTDVSGANVLTF. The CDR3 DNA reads TGTGCCAGCAGCTCCGGGACAGACGTTTCAGGGGCCAACGTCCTGACTTTC.

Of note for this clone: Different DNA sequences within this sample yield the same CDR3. CDR3 residues: CASSPLQGNNQPQHF. CDR3 coding DNA: TGTGCCAGCTCACCACTGCAGGGAAACAATCAGCCCCAGCATTTT. The V and J genes are TRBV18 and TRBJ1-5; the D gene is possibly TRBD1 (5 bases). V was trimmed by 1 base and J by 3 bases, leaving 10 bases between them. The CDR3 is 15 amino acids. Germline loops: CDR1 KGHSH, CDR2 LQKENI.

CDR3 sequence: CASKQGLLEKLFF. The CDR3 bases are TGTGCCAGCAAGCAGGGCCTCCTCGAAAAACTGTTTTTT. The V gene is TRBV2, the J gene TRBJ1-4, with a tentative D call TRBD1 (5 bases). Germline V CDR1 and CDR2: SNHLY, FYNNEI. V was shortened by 7 bases and J by 8 bases, with 14 bases between the two germline ends. This CDR3 has 13 residues.

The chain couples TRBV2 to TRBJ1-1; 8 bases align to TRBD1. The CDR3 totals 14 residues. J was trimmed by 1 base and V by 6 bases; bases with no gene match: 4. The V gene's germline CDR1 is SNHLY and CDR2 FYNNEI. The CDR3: CASSPGQGNTEAFF. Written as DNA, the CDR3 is TGTGCCAGCAGCCCCGGACAGGGGAACACTGAAGCTTTCTTT.

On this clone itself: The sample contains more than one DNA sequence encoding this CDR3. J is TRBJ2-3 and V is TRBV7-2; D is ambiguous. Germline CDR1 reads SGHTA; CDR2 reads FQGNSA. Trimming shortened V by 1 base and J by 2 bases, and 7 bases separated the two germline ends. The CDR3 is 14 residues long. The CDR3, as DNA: TGTGCCAGCAGCTTAGTTTCCCTCACAGATACGCAGTATTTT. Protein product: CASSLVSLTDTQYF.

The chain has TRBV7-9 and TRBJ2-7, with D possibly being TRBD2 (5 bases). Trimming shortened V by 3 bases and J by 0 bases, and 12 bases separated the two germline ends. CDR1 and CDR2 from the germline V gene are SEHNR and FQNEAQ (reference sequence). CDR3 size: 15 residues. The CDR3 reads CASSFTDRGSYEQYF. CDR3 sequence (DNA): TGTGCCAGCAGCTTCACGGACCGGGGCTCCTACGAGCAGTACTTC.

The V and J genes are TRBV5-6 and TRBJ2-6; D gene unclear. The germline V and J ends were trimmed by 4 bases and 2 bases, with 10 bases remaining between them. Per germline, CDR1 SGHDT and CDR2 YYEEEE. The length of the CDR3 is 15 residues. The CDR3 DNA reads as TGTGCCAGCAGCCTGAGTCTACCTGGGGCCAACGTCCTGACTTTC. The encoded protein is CASSLSLPGANVLTF.

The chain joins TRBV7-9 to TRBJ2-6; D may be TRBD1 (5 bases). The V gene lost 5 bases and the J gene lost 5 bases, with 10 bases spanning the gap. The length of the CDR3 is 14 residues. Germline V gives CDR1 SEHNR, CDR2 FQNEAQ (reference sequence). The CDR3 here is CASSHSGRANVLTF. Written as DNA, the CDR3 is TGTGCCAGCAGCCACTCAGGGAGGGCCAACGTCCTGACTTTC.

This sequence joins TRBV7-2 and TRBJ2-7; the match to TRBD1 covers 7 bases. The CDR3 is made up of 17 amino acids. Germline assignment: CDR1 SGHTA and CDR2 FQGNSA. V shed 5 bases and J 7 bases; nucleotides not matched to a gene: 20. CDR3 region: CASSGRQGQGIGREQYF. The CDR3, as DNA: TGTGCCAGCAGCGGACGACAGGGCCAGGGCATTGGAAGGGAGCAGTACTTC.

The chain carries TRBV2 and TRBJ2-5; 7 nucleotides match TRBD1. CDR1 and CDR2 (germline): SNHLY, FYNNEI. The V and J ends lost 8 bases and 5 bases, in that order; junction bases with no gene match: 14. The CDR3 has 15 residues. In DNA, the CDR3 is TGTGCCAGCCGGAGGCAAGGGGGCGCCGGGGAGACCCAGTACTTC. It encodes CASRRQGGAGETQYF. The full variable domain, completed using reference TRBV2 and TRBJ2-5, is EPEVTQTPSHQVTQMGQEVILRCVPISNHLYFYWYRQILGQKVEFLVSFYNNEISEKSEIFDDQFSVERPDGSNFTLKIRSTKLEDSAMYFCASRRQGGAGETQYFGPGTRLLVL.

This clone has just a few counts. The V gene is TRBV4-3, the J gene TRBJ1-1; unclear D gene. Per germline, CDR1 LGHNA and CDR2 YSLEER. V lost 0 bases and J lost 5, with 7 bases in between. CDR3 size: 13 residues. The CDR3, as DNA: TGCGCCAGCAGCCAAGAGCCGGGAACTGAAGCTTTCTTT. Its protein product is CASSQEPGTEAFF.

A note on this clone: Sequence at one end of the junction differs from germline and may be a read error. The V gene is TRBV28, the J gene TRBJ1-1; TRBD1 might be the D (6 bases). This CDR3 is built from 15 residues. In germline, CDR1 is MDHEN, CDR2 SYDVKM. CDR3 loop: CASRTGGGRNTEVFF. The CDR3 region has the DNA TGTGCCAGCAGAACTGGGGGGGGGCGAAACACTGAAGTTTTCTTT.

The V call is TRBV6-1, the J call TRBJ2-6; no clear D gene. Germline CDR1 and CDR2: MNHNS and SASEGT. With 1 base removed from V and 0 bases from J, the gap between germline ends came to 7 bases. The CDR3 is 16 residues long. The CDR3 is CASSEDPFSGANVLTF. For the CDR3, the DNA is TGTGCCAGCAGTGAAGATCCATTCTCTGGGGCCAACGTCCTGACTTTC.

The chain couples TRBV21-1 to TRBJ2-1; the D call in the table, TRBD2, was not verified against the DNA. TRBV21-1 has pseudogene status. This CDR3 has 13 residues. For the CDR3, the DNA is TGTGCCCCTGAGGATCGCCGATTCGAAGAGCAGTTCTTC. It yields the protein CAPEDRRFEEQFF.

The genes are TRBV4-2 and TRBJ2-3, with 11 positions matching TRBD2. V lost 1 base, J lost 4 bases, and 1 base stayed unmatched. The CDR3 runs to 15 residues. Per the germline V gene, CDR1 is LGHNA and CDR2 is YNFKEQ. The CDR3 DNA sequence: TGTGCCAGCAGCCAAGTAGCGGGGGGGCCAGATACGCAGTATTTT. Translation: CASSQVAGGPDTQYF.

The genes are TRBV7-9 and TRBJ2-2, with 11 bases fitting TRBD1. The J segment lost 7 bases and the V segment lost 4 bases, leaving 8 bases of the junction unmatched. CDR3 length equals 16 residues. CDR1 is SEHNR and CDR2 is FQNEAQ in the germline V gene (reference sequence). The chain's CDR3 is CASSSGTGGRDGELFF. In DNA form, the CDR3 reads TGTGCCAGCAGCTCCGGGACAGGGGGTAGGGACGGGGAGCTGTTTTTT.

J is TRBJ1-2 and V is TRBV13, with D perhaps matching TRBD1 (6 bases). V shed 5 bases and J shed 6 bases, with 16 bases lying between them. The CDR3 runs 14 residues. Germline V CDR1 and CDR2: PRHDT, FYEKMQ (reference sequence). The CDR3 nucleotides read TGTGCCAGCAGCGGGCAAAAGGGGGTAAATGGCTACACCTTC. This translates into CASSGQKGVNGYTF. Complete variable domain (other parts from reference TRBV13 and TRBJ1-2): AAGVIQSPRHLIKEKRETATLKCYPIPRHDTVYWYQQGPGQDPQFLISFYEKMQSDKGSIPDRFSAQQFSDYHSELNMSSLELGDSALYFCASSGQKGVNGYTFGSGTRLTVV.

Here the CDR3 reads CASNPQVNEKLFF. The CDR3 bases are TGCGCCAGCAACCCACAAGTAAATGAAAAACTGTTTTTT. The chain employs TRBV4-1 and TRBJ1-4; D remains unclear. The CDR3 is made up of 13 amino acids. Germline CDR1 reads MGHRA; CDR2 reads YSYEKL. Trimming cost V 7 bases and J 5 bases, with 11 bases left between them.